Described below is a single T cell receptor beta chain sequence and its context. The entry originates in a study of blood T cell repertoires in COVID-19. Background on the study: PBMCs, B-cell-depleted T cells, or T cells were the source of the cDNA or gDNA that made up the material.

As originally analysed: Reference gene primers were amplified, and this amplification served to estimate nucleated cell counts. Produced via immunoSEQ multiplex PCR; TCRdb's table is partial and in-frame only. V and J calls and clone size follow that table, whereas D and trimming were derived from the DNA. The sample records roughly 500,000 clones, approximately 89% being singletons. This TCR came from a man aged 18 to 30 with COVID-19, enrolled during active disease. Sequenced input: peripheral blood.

Here the CDR3 DNA reads TGTGCCAGCAGCTTAAATGGCGGGAGGGCCTTCGTAGACGAGCAGTACTTC. Encoded protein: CASSLNGGRAFVDEQYF. V and J are TRBV7-2 and TRBJ2-7; 9 nucleotides align to TRBD2. The CDR3 consists of 17 residues. V shed 2 bases, J shed 5 bases, and the junction held 13 bases outside the gene matches. The germline V gene encodes CDR1 SGHTA and CDR2 FQGNSA. The full variable domain, rest sourced from reference TRBV7-2 and TRBJ2-7, is GAGVSQSPSNKVTEKGKDVELRCDPISGHTALYWYRQSLGQGLEFLIYFQGNSAPDKSGLPSDRFSAERTGGSVSTLTIQRTQQEDSAVYLCASSLNGGRAFVDEQYFGPGTRLTVT.